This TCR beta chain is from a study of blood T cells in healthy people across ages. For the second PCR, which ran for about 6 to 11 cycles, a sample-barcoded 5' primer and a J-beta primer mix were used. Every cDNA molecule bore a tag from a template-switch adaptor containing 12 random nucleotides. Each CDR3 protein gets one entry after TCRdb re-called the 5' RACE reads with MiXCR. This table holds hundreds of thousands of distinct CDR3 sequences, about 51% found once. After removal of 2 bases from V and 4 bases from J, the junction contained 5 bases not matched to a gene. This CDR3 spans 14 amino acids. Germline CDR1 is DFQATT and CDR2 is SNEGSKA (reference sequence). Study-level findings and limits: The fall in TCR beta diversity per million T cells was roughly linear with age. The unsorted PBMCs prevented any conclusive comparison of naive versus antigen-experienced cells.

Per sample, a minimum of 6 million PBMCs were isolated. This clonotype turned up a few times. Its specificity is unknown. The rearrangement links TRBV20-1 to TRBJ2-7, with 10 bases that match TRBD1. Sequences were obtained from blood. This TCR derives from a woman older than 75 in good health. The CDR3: CSARPTGGFYEQYF. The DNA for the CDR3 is TGCAGTGCTAGACCGACAGGGGGCTTTTACGAGCAGTACTTC.